This T cell receptor (beta chain) was sequenced in a study of OX40 agonist ivuxolimab in advanced cancers. Across the study: A mean age of about 56 years, range about 20 to 79, was recorded, and more than 80% were male. Allowance was made for prior anti-PD-1, anti-PD-L1 or anti-CTLA-4 therapy, and about 40% had some.

Points from the study as a whole: More expanded clones were seen, on average, in CD8+ T cells than in CD4+.

In regard to this clone: Its antigen is not identified.

Sequencing used immunoSEQ multiplex PCR; TCRdb keeps in-frame clones, though not all of them. Of around 60,000 clones listed, about 90% are singletons. Between the trimmed V and J ends, which lost 6 bases and 0 bases, there was a span of 18 bases. This CDR3 has 16 residues. Per germline, CDR1 WNHNN and CDR2 SYGVQD (reference sequence). This clonotype originated in an adult with an advanced solid tumor such as melanoma, head and neck, liver or kidney cancer. The chain links TRBV10-1 to TRBJ2-7; D may be TRBD2 (8 bases). Sequencing used CD4+ or CD8+ T cells sorted from blood, obtained in a trial of the OX40 agonist ivuxolimab. The DNA for the CDR3 is TGCGCCAGCAGAGAGCGGGGGACAGCCCTCTCCTACGAGCAGTACTTC. This encodes CASRERGTALSYEQYF.